The entry below describes one TCR beta chain. Its target is not known. TCRdb called the reads again in MiXCR, with one record for every CDR3 protein. The table includes about 110,000 distinct CDR3 sequences, 25% to 35% detected once. CDR1 and CDR2 from the germline V gene are SNHLY and FYNNEI. The CDR3 spans 10 residues. Trimming pared 4 bases from V and 12 bases from J, leaving 9 bases between. This sample was included in a study of T cell repertoires in cytomegalovirus infection. The chain joins TRBV2 to TRBJ1-1; D may be TRBD1 (6 bases). Specimen: CD8+ T cells from cultured PBMCs, collected from culture after CMV antigen stimulation. The clonotype originates from a human donor in good health (CMV status not recorded). Some clones in this sample may be carry-over from other donors' samples. CDR3 region: CASSGRGTFF. CDR3 coding DNA: TGTGCCAGCAGTGGAAGGGGGACTTTCTTT.